Following are 25 T cell receptor beta chains from one sample sequenced in a study of blood T cell repertoires in COVID-19. Measured with immunoSEQ multiplex PCR; TCRdb has only the in-frame clones, and not every one. The table lists under 250,000 clones, approximately 84% of them singletons. Sequences were obtained from PBMCs or T cells enriched from blood (not recorded which). The source is a man between 60 and 75 years old who had recovered from COVID-19.

The V and J genes are TRBV7-2 and TRBJ2-7; 10 nucleotides match TRBD2. V trimming: 3 bases; J trimming: 2 bases; junction bases outside the gene matches: 4. The CDR3 covers 15 residues. The germline gives CDR1 SGHTA, CDR2 FQGNSA. For the CDR3, the DNA is TGTGCCAGCAGCTTCGGACTAGCGGAGACCTACGAGCAGTACTTC. It encodes CASSFGLAETYEQYF.

The chain joins TRBV19 to TRBJ2-1, with 11 bases fitting TRBD2. With 6 bases clipped from V and 7 bases from J, the junction kept 14 bases outside the gene matches. The CDR3 contains 17 residues. Germline V CDR1 and CDR2: LNHDA, SQIVND (reference sequence). The CDR3 loop reads CASSRAPSGGRENEQFF. DNA for the CDR3: TGTGCCAGTAGCCGTGCCCCTAGCGGGGGGCGGGAAAATGAGCAGTTCTTC.

In nucleotides, the CDR3 is TGTGCCAGCAGTTTACGGCAGGAAAGCTCCGAGCAGTACTTC. Its protein is CASSLRQESSEQYF. This sequence joins TRBV27 and TRBJ2-7; no clear D gene. CDR3 length: 14 residues. CDR1 MNHEY and CDR2 SMNVEV come from the germline V gene (reference sequence). Trimming shortened V by 2 bases and J by 6 bases, and 14 bases separated the two germline ends.

The chain links TRBV11-2 to TRBJ1-2, with 7 bases lining up with TRBD1. Germline-derived CDR1 and CDR2 are SGHAT and FQNNGV. There are 17 residues in the CDR3. V was clipped by 0 bases and J by 4 bases; unmatched bases: 11. CDR3 amino acids: CASSLDYRGADSYGYTF. CDR3 DNA: TGTGCCAGCAGCTTAGACTACAGGGGCGCGGACTCCTATGGCTACACCTTC.

This chain links TRBV27 with TRBJ1-1; D may be TRBD1 (5 bases). The germline CDR1 and CDR2 sequences are MNHEY and SMNVEV (reference sequence). V lost 4 bases and J 6 bases, leaving 18 bases between the germline ends. There are 15 residues in the CDR3. The CDR3: CASSSLHGGFSEAFF. The CDR3 nucleotides are TGTGCCAGCAGTTCACTCCACGGGGGGTTTTCTGAAGCTTTCTTT.

V gene TRBV5-1 combines with J gene TRBJ2-2; possibly TRBD1 for D (5 bases). Germline CDR1 reads SGHRS; CDR2 reads YFSETQ. The CDR3 contains 16 residues. Trimming took off 1 base at V and 1 base at J, with 11 bases between the two ends. As DNA, the CDR3 is TGCGCCAGCAGCTTGATCTCAGGGTTGAACACCGGGGAGCTGTTTTTT. It translates to CASSLISGLNTGELFF.

This chain uses TRBV5-1 with TRBJ2-3; 9 positions match TRBD1. V dropped 4 bases and J dropped 2; count of bases not matched to a gene: 5. Germline-derived CDR1 and CDR2 are SGHRS and YFSETQ. This CDR3 contains 15 residues. This CDR3 reads CASSRDRAPTDTQYF. The CDR3 bases are TGCGCCAGCAGCCGGGACAGGGCCCCCACAGATACGCAGTATTTT. Filled out from reference TRBV5-1 and TRBJ2-3, the complete variable domain reads KAGVTQTPRYLIKTRGQQVTLSCSPISGHRSVSWYQQTPGQGLQFLFEYFSETQRNKGNFPGRFSGRQFSNSRSEMNVSTLELGDSALYLCASSRDRAPTDTQYFGPGTRLTVL.

The V gene is TRBV10-3, the J gene TRBJ2-7; D remains unclear. Germline values: CDR1 ENHRY, CDR2 SYGVKD. The CDR3 length is 13 residues. The V end lost 2 bases, the J end lost 3 bases, and 8 bases lay between the germline ends. CDR3 bases: TGTGCCATCAGTGAGGGGCAGCTCTACGAGCAGTACTTC. It translates to CAISEGQLYEQYF.

V and J are TRBV19 and TRBJ1-4; 7 nucleotides agree with TRBD1. Germline CDR1 and CDR2: LNHDA and SQIVND (reference sequence). This CDR3 has 14 amino acids. The ends lost 6 bases at V and 7 bases at J; junction bases unmatched: 8. This CDR3 is CASRGRGSGEKLFF. As DNA, the CDR3 is TGTGCCAGTAGGGGCAGGGGGTCGGGTGAAAAACTGTTTTTT.

This chain uses TRBV10-1 with TRBJ1-2; TRBD1 is a possible D gene (6 bases). The CDR3 is made up of 14 amino acids. The V and J ends lost 3 bases and 5 bases respectively, with 13 bases between them. In germline, CDR1 is WNHNN, CDR2 SYGVQD (reference sequence). The CDR3 reads CASSEVARGYGYTF. CDR3 DNA: TGCGCCAGCAGTGAAGTCGCCAGGGGTTATGGCTACACCTTC.

The V gene is TRBV29-1, the J gene TRBJ1-2; D is undetermined. Looked up from germline, CDR1 is SQVTM and CDR2 is ANQGSEA. Between the trimmed V and J ends, which lost 7 bases and 6 bases, there was a span of 15 bases. The CDR3 consists of 12 residues. CDR3 nucleotide sequence: TGCAGCGCCGCCTTTTCTGAGCATGGCTACACCTTC. Protein: CSAAFSEHGYTF.

This chain connects TRBV13 to TRBJ1-1; 7 nucleotides agree with TRBD1. The CDR3 sequence is 13 residues long. In germline, CDR1 is PRHDT, CDR2 FYEKMQ (reference sequence). After removal of 5 bases from V and 5 bases from J, the junction contained 5 bases not matched to a gene. CDR3 bases: TGTGCCAGCAGCCTACAGGGGTGGACTGAAGCTTTCTTT. It codes for CASSLQGWTEAFF.

This clone was detected once. The chain combines TRBV6-1 with TRBJ1-3; D is uncertain. The germline V gene has CDR1 MNHNS and CDR2 SASEGT. The CDR3 sequence is 13 residues long. The ends were cut back, 2 bases at V and 1 base at J, with 3 bases in the middle. The CDR3 sequence: CASSEQSGNTIYF. CDR3 nucleotide sequence: TGTGCCAGCAGTGAACAATCTGGAAACACCATATATTTT.

This clone has only one observation. This chain connects TRBV11-2 to TRBJ1-1; D remains unclear. The V end lost 2 bases, the J end lost 0 bases, and 4 bases lay between the germline ends. CDR1 and CDR2 from the germline V gene are SGHAT and FQNNGV. The CDR3 contains 13 residues. The CDR3 nucleotides read TGTGCCAGCAGCTTACAGGTGAACACTGAAGCTTTCTTT. It yields the protein CASSLQVNTEAFF.

The chain employs TRBV19 and TRBJ1-2; D might be TRBD1 (5 bases). V lost 2 bases to trimming and J lost 0 bases, with 10 bases between them. The CDR3 is 15 amino acids. The V gene's germline CDR1 is LNHDA and CDR2 SQIVND (reference sequence). CDR3: CASSITGPANYGYTF. CDR3 coding DNA: TGTGCCAGTAGTATAACAGGACCAGCTAACTATGGCTACACCTTC.

The chain employs TRBV11-2 and TRBJ2-7; 10 bases are shared with TRBD1. The J segment lost 5 bases and the V segment lost 3 bases, leaving 4 bases of the junction unmatched. The CDR3 is 14 amino acids. In germline, CDR1 is SGHAT, CDR2 FQNNGV. The CDR3 reads CASSFDRGPDEQYF. In nucleotides, the CDR3 is TGTGCCAGCAGCTTTGACAGGGGGCCCGACGAGCAGTACTTC.

This chain uses TRBV7-8 with TRBJ1-5, with 9 bases identical to TRBD1. V lost 1 base to trimming and J lost 5 bases; unmatched junction nucleotides: 6. The CDR3 runs to 16 residues. Germline V gene lookup returns CDR1 SGHVS and CDR2 FQNEAQ. CDR3 loop: CASSLVWTGVDQPQHF. CDR3 DNA sequence: TGTGCCAGCAGCTTAGTCTGGACAGGGGTGGATCAGCCCCAGCATTTT. The full variable domain, rest sourced from reference TRBV7-8 and TRBJ1-5, is GAGVSQSPRYKVAKRGQDVALRCDPISGHVSLFWYQQALGQGPEFLTYFQNEAQLDKSGLPSDRFFAERPEGSVSTLKIQRTQQEDSAVYLCASSLVWTGVDQPQHFGDGTRLSIL.

This rearrangement joins TRBV5-5 to TRBJ2-7, with TRBD1 identical over 8 bases. Trimming cost V 4 bases and J 2 bases; bases outside gene matches: 5. Per germline, CDR1 SGHKS and CDR2 YYEKEE (reference sequence). This CDR3 contains 14 residues. Written as DNA, the CDR3 is TGTGCCAGCAGCGCGACAGGGGACACCTACGAGCAGTACTTC. Its translation: CASSATGDTYEQYF.

This rearrangement joins TRBV2 to TRBJ1-5; D possibly corresponds to TRBD1 (6 bases). V shed 4 bases and J shed 6 bases, with 16 bases lying between them. Germline values: CDR1 SNHLY, CDR2 FYNNEI. The CDR3 sequence is 15 residues long. The CDR3 region is CASSAGHSVAQPQHF. Written as DNA, the CDR3 is TGTGCCAGCAGTGCGGGACACTCCGTGGCTCAGCCCCAGCATTTT.

The chain carries TRBV5-4 and TRBJ1-1; 8 bases are a match to TRBD1. The J segment lost 7 bases and the V segment lost 6 bases, leaving 8 bases of the junction unmatched. The germline V gene encodes CDR1 SGHNT and CDR2 YYREEE (reference sequence). The CDR3 has 13 residues. The CDR3 reads CASTKWTGSEAFF. CDR3 nucleotides: TGTGCCAGCACCAAATGGACAGGGAGTGAAGCTTTCTTT.

The chain joins TRBV7-2 to TRBJ2-7, with D perhaps matching TRBD2 (7 bases). The CDR3 is made up of 16 amino acids. V lost 5 bases and J lost 0, with 17 bases in between. The germline gives CDR1 SGHTA, CDR2 FQGNSA. CDR3 nucleotide sequence: TGTGCCAGCAGCAAAGGGGGGGACCTAAGCTCCTACGAGCAGTACTTC. Translated, it gives CASSKGGDLSSYEQYF. Filled out from reference TRBV7-2 and TRBJ2-7, the complete variable domain reads GAGVSQSPSNKVTEKGKDVELRCDPISGHTALYWYRQSLGQGLEFLIYFQGNSAPDKSGLPSDRFSAERTGGSVSTLTIQRTQQEDSAVYLCASSKGGDLSSYEQYFGPGTRLTVT.

The rearrangement links TRBV6-6 to TRBJ1-1; the D is unclear. Looked up from germline, CDR1 is MNHNY and CDR2 is SVGAGI (reference sequence). The CDR3 extends over 12 amino acids. V was cut by 7 bases and J by 8 bases, with 14 bases left in between. In DNA form, the CDR3 reads TGTGCCAGCATAGCGGACTCCGGGGAAGCTTTCTTT. Its protein product is CASIADSGEAFF.

The V and J genes are TRBV2 and TRBJ2-3; D might be TRBD1 (5 bases). CDR1 is SNHLY, CDR2 FYNNEI, per germline. V dropped 3 bases and J dropped 0 bases, with 10 bases sitting between them. The CDR3 is 15 residues long. CDR3 amino acids: CASSEEQGSTDTQYF. As DNA, the CDR3 is TGTGCCAGCAGTGAGGAGCAGGGCAGCACAGATACGCAGTATTTT.

This clone was observed a single time. The rearrangement links TRBV6-4 to TRBJ2-2, with TRBD1 as a possible D gene (6 bases). Trimming took 9 bases from V and 6 from J, leaving 14 bases between them. CDR3 length: 13 amino acids. Germline assignment: CDR1 MRHNA and CDR2 SNTAGT. This CDR3 is CARYNRDPGELFF. CDR3 nucleotides: TGTGCCAGATATAACAGGGACCCCGGGGAGCTGTTTTTT.

To note about this clone: A junction boundary mismatches the germline segment, possibly from a read error. The V gene is TRBV11-3, the J gene TRBJ1-2, with D perhaps matching TRBD1 (5 bases). Germline CDR1 and CDR2: SGHNT and YENEEA. The CDR3 has 16 amino acids. CDR3 sequence (DNA): TGTGCCAGCAGCGTAGAAGGCAGGGATGCTAACTATGGCTACACCTTC. This translates into CASSVEGRDANYGYTF.